This T cell receptor beta chain was recorded in a study of technical replicates of blood from a few donors. Only in-frame clones appear in the TCRdb table, and some are missing; sequencing was by immunoSEQ multiplex PCR. This repertoire shows some 73,000 clones, roughly 90% found once; its top ten account for 4% to 5%. The germline gives CDR1 SGHTA, CDR2 FQGNSA. CDR3 length: 14 amino acids. The V end lost 5 bases, the J end lost 8 bases, and 18 bases lay between the germline ends. Input material: PBMCs. The V gene is TRBV7-2, the J gene TRBJ1-2; maybe TRBD1 (5 bases). The sequence was obtained from a human donor in good health. Some clones in this sample may be carry-over from other donors' samples. The CDR3 sequence: CASSKSGGIWGYTF. The CDR3 DNA reads as TGTGCCAGCAGCAAGAGCGGGGGGATATGGGGCTACACCTTC. Together with reference TRBV7-2 and TRBJ1-2, the CDR3 gives the full variable domain: GAGVSQSPSNKVTEKGKDVELRCDPISGHTALYWYRQSLGQGLEFLIYFQGNSAPDKSGLPSDRFSAERTGGSVSTLTIQRTQQEDSAVYLCASSKSGGIWGYTFGSGTRLTVV.